The 19 T cell receptor beta chains presented below share a single source sample, sequenced in a study of liver allograft versus peripheral blood T cells. Study-wide background: Comparisons were made between T cell receptor repertoires found in transplanted livers and those circulating in recipients' peripheral blood.

TCRdb re-called the reads through MiXCR, storing one row per CDR3 protein. The data show about 5,600 distinct CDR3 sequences, 13% to 15% seen once. The source of these receptors is a human patient who had a liver transplant. The graft donor may account for some of the T cells.

This chain links TRBV9 with TRBJ1-6, with 8 bases identical to TRBD1. Losses at the gene ends were 3 bases for V and 7 bases for J; bases not matched to a gene: 9. The CDR3 totals 16 residues. Germline CDR1 and CDR2: SGDLS and YYNGEE. CDR3 region: CASSAEPDRVNSPLHF. For the CDR3, the DNA is TGTGCCAGCAGCGCCGAGCCGGACAGGGTGAATTCACCCCTCCACTTT.

By sample fraction, this clonotype is medium-sized. The DNA for the CDR3 is TGTGCCAGCAGTTCCGCTGCTTGGGCCCAGCATTTT. The encoded protein is CASSSAAWAQHF. This rearrangement joins TRBV28 to TRBJ1-5, with D unclear. CDR3 length equals 12 residues. The germline V gene has CDR1 MDHEN and CDR2 SYDVKM. Trimming cost V 4 bases and J 11 bases, with 12 bases left between them.

With regard to this clonotype: A much larger clone differs by one base, so this may be a read error. The V call is TRBV19, the J call TRBJ1-5, with D unclear. V was pared by 5 bases and J by 3 bases, with 8 bases between. This CDR3 is 13 amino acids long. Germline V CDR1 and CDR2: LNHDA, SQIVND (reference sequence). CDR3 sequence: CASSRAANQPQHF. For the CDR3, the DNA is TGTGCCAGTAGTCGGGCAGCCAATCAGCCCCAGCATTTT.

Within the sample, this clonotype is large (0.1 to 1%). This chain uses TRBV7-2 with TRBJ1-1, with 10 bases matching TRBD1. Germline V gives CDR1 SGHTA, CDR2 FQGNSA. The CDR3 has 17 amino acids. J lost 0 bases, V lost 3 bases, and 7 bases had no gene match. The CDR3: CASSFRDRGSVNTEAFF. Written as DNA, the CDR3 is TGTGCCAGCAGCTTCCGGGACAGGGGTTCTGTGAACACTGAAGCTTTCTTT.

This clonotype is labeled as medium-sized. The chain recombines TRBV6-2 or TRBV6-3 with TRBJ2-7, with unresolved D. Germline CDR1 reads MNHEY; CDR2 reads SVGEGT. The V gene lost 6 bases and the J gene lost 3 bases, with 6 bases spanning the gap. This CDR3 contains 11 residues. The CDR3 reads CASSTYYEQYF. The DNA of the CDR3 is TGTGCCAGCAGCACATACTACGAGCAGTACTTC.

This clonotype is medium-sized in the sample. The chain has TRBV28 and TRBJ1-5, with D perhaps matching TRBD1 (5 bases). The germline gives CDR1 MDHEN, CDR2 SYDVKM. This CDR3 has 14 residues. Here the CDR3 DNA reads TGTGCAGCAGTAACGGGGGAGGGGAATCAGCCCCAGCATTTT. Its translation is CAAVTGEGNQPQHF.

J is TRBJ1-5 and V is TRBV28; 7 bases align to TRBD1. Germline lookup yields CDR1 MDHEN and CDR2 SYDVKM. After removal of 4 bases from V and 0 bases from J, the junction contained 12 bases not matched to a gene. The CDR3 totals 18 residues. CDR3 amino acids: CASSSSGTVIYSNQPQHF. Here the CDR3 DNA reads TGTGCCAGCAGTTCCTCCGGGACAGTCATATATAGCAATCAGCCCCAGCATTTT.

In its sample, this clonotype ranks as medium-sized. This sequence joins TRBV28 and TRBJ2-7; 7 bases agree with TRBD1. There are 16 residues in the CDR3. The V gene's germline CDR1 is MDHEN and CDR2 SYDVKM. J gave up 3 bases and V 3 bases, and 11 bases lay outside the gene matches. CDR3: CASSLSWGTVSYEQYF. CDR3 bases: TGTGCCAGCAGTTTGAGTTGGGGGACAGTCAGCTACGAGCAGTACTTC.

A few counts support this clonotype. The chain is built from TRBV5-5 and TRBJ2-1; D unclear. Trimming shortened V by 1 base and J by 5 bases, and 4 bases separated the two germline ends. Germline lookup yields CDR1 SGHKS and CDR2 YYEKEE (reference sequence). The length of the CDR3 is 12 residues. The CDR3 spells CASSLHNNEQFF. CDR3 nucleotide sequence: TGTGCCAGCAGCTTGCACAACAATGAGCAGTTCTTC.

This clonotype is categorized as medium-sized. The chain is built from TRBV7-2 and TRBJ1-5, with a weak D call TRBD1 (6 bases). Trimming removed 3 bases at V and 6 bases at J, with 15 bases between. The germline CDR1 and CDR2 sequences are SGHTA and FQGNSA. This CDR3 has 15 residues. The CDR3 loop reads CASSLEPYRAQPQHF. The CDR3 DNA follows: TGTGCCAGCAGCTTGGAACCCTACAGGGCTCAGCCCCAGCATTTT.

This clonotype qualifies as medium-sized (0.01 to 0.1%). This chain links TRBV28 with TRBJ2-1; D is ambiguous. This CDR3 spans 12 amino acids. Trimming removed 6 bases at V and 0 bases at J, with 3 bases between. Germline CDR1 reads MDHEN; CDR2 reads SYDVKM. Here the CDR3 reads CASRSSYNEQFF. CDR3 nucleotides: TGTGCCAGCAGGAGCTCCTACAATGAGCAGTTCTTC.

In its sample, this clonotype is medium-sized. This chain links TRBV6-2 or TRBV6-3 with TRBJ1-1; D is possibly TRBD1 (6 bases). The CDR3 has 15 residues. CDR1 is MNHEY, CDR2 SVGEGT, per germline. V was clipped by 3 bases and J by 4 bases, with 15 bases between them. The CDR3 DNA sequence: TGTGCCAGCAGTTATGGTTGGGGGCGCCTCACTGAAGCTTTCTTT. Its translation is CASSYGWGRLTEAFF.

This clonotype rates as medium-sized. V gene TRBV18 combines with J gene TRBJ1-2; D perhaps matches TRBD1 (5 bases). CDR3 length equals 15 residues. Trimming removed 6 bases from V and 6 bases from J, with 20 bases in between. Germline CDR1 KGHSH, CDR2 LQKENI. The CDR3: CASSPTFGGKDGYTF. The CDR3 DNA follows: TGTGCCAGCTCCCCGACCTTCGGGGGTAAGGATGGCTACACCTTC. Complete variable domain (other parts from reference TRBV18 and TRBJ1-2): NAGVMQNPRHLVRRRGQEARLRCSPMKGHSHVYWYRQLPEEGLKFMVYLQKENIIDESGMPKERFSAEFPKEGPSILRIQQVVRGDSAAYFCASSPTFGGKDGYTFGSGTRLTVV.

By sample fraction, this clonotype is medium-sized (0.01 to 0.1%). This sequence joins TRBV30 and TRBJ1-5, with 7 nucleotides matching TRBD1. Germline V gene sequence: CDR1 GTSNPN, CDR2 SVGIG (reference sequence). V shed 3 bases and J 2 bases; nucleotides not matched to a gene: 19. CDR3 length: 19 residues. The CDR3 spells CAWSPRTGWIGGGNQPQHF. CDR3 coding DNA: TGTGCCTGGAGCCCACGGACAGGCTGGATTGGAGGTGGCAATCAGCCCCAGCATTTT.

By sample fraction, this clonotype is medium-sized. V and J are TRBV6-6 and TRBJ1-1; D remains unclear. This CDR3 region has 10 residues. CDR1 is MNHNY and CDR2 is SVGAGI in the germline V gene (reference sequence). Trimming pared 4 bases from V and 8 bases from J, leaving 5 bases between. CDR3 coding DNA: TGTGCCAGCAGTTCCATAGAAGCTTTCTTT. This encodes CASSSIEAFF.

In regard to this clonotype: Since a much larger clone is just one base distant, this may be a read error. The V and J genes are TRBV5-6 and TRBJ1-2; 8 positions match TRBD1. Per the germline V gene, CDR1 is SGHDT and CDR2 is YYEEEE. The CDR3 consists of 12 residues. This CDR3 reads CASSTYGTGQLF. The CDR3 nucleotides read TGTGCCAGCAGCACCTACGGGACAGGACAACTCTTC.

A remark on this clonotype: This may come from a read error, since a much larger clone is one base off. The CDR3: CVWSPQGRSPLHF. For the CDR3, the DNA is TGTGTCTGGAGCCCACAGGGTCGGTCACCCCTCCACTTT. The rearrangement uses TRBV30 and TRBJ1-6; the D gene is possibly TRBD1 (6 bases). Looked up from germline, CDR1 is GTSNPN and CDR2 is SVGIG (reference sequence). The CDR3 length is 13 residues.

By its share, this clonotype is medium-sized. The genes are TRBV27 and TRBJ1-2; D unclear. Per the germline V gene, CDR1 is MNHEY and CDR2 is SMNVEV (reference sequence). The CDR3 has 15 amino acids. Trimming stripped 7 bases from V and 5 bases from J, with 20 bases between. The CDR3 spells CASTSAQDREYGYTF. CDR3 DNA: TGTGCCAGCACCTCAGCCCAGGACCGAGAATATGGCTACACCTTC.

Comments on this clonotype: Since a far larger clone is one base different, this is likely a read error. This chain links TRBV6-2 or TRBV6-3 with TRBJ1-4; 9 nucleotides align to TRBD1. Trimming took 5 bases from V and 1 from J; bases not matched to a gene: 8. Germline V CDR1 and CDR2: MNHEY, SVGEGT. The length of the CDR3 is 17 residues. CDR3 DNA: TGTGCCAGCAGTCCTCTTGGGACAGGGATAACTAATGAAAAACTGTTTTTT. It specifies CASSPLGTGITNEKLFF.